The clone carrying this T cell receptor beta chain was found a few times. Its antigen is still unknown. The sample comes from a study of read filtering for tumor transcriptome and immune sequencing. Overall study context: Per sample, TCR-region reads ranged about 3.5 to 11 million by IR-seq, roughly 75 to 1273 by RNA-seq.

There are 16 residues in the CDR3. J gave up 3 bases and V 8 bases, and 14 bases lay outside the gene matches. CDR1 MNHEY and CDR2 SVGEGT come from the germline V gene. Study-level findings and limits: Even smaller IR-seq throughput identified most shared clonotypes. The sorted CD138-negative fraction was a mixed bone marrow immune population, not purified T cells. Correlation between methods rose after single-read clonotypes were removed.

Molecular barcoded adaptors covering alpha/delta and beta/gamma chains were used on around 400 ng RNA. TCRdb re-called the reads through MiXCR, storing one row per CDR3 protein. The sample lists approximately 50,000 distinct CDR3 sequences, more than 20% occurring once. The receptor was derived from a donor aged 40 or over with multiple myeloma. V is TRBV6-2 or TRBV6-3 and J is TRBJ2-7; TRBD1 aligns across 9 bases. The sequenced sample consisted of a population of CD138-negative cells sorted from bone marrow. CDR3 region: CASGKRGQGLGYEQYF. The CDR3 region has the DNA TGTGCCAGCGGAAAAAGGGGACAGGGACTCGGCTACGAGCAGTACTTC.